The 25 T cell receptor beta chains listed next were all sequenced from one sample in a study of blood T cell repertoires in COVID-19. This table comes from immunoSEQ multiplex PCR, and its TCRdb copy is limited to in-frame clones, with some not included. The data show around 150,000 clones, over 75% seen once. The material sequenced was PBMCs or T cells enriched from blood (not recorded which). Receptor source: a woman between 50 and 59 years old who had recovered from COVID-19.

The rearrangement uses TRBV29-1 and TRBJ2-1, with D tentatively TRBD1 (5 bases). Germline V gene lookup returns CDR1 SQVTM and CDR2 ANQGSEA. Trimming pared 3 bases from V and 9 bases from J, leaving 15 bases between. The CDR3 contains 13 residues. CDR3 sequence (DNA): TGCAGCGTTGAGGTTGCGTGGGGCACTGAGCAGTTCTTC. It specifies CSVEVAWGTEQFF.

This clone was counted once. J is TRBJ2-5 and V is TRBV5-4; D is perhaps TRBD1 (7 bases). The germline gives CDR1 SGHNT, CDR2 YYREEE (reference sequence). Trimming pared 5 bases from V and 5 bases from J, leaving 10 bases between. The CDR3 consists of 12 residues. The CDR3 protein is CASRAGGETQYF. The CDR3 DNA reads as TGTGCCAGCAGAGCAGGGGGGGAGACCCAGTACTTC.

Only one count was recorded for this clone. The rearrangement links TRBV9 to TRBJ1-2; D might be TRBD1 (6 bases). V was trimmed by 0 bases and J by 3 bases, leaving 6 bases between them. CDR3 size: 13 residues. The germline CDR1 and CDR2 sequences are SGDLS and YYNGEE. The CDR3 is CASSVDRDYGYTF. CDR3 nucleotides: TGTGCCAGCAGCGTAGACAGGGACTATGGCTACACCTTC.

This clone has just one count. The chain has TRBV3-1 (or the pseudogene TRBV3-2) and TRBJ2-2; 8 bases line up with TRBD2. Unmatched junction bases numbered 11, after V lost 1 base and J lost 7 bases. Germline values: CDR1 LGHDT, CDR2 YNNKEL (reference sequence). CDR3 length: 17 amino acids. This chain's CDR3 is CASSQAFGGALGGELFF. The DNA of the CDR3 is TGTGCCAGCAGCCAAGCTTTCGGGGGGGCCTTGGGCGGGGAGCTGTTTTTT.

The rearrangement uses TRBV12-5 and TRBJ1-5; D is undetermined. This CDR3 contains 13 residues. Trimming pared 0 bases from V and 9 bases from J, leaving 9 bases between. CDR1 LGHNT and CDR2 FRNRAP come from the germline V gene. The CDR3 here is CASGLVLEAPQHF. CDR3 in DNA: TGTGCTAGTGGTTTGGTACTCGAGGCGCCCCAGCATTTT.

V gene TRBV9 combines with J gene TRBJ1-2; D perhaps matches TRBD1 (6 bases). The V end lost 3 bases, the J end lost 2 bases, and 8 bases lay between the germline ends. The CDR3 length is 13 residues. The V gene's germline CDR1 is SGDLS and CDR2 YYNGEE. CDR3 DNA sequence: TGTGCCAGCAGCGCAACAGGGAACTATGGCTACACCTTC. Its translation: CASSATGNYGYTF.

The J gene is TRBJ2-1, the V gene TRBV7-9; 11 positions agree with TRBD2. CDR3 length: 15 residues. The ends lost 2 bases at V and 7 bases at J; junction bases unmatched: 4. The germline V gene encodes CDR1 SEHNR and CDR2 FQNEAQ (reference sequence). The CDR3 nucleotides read TGTGCCAGCAGCTTAAATAGCGGGGGGGCTAATGAGCAGTTCTTC. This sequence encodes CASSLNSGGANEQFF.

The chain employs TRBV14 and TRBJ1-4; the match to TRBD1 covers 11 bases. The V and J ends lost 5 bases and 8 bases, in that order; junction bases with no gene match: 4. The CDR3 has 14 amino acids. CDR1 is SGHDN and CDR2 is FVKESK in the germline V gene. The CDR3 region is CASSEGQGVEKLFF. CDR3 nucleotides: TGTGCCAGCAGCGAGGGACAGGGGGTCGAAAAACTGTTTTTT.

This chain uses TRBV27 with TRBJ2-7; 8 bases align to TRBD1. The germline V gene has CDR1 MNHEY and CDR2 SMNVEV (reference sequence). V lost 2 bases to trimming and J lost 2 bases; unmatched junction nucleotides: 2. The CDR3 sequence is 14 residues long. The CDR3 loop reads CASSLSRGPYEQYF. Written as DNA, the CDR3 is TGTGCCAGCAGTTTAAGCAGGGGGCCCTACGAGCAGTACTTC.

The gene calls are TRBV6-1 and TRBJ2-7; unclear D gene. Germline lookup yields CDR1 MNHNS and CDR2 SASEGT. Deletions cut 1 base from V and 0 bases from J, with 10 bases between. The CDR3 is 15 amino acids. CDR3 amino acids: CASSEGRLSSYEQYF. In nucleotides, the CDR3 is TGTGCCAGCAGTGAAGGCAGGCTAAGCTCCTACGAGCAGTACTTC.

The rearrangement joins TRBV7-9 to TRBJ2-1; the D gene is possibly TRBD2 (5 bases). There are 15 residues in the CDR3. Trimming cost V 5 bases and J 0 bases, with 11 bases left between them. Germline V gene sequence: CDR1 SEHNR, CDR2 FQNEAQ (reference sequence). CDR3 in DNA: TGTGCCAGCAGCCACGGACTGAGCTCCTACAATGAGCAGTTCTTC. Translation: CASSHGLSSYNEQFF.

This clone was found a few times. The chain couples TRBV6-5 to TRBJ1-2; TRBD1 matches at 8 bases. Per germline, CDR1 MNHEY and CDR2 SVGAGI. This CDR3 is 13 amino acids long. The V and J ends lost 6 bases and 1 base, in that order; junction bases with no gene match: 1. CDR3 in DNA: TGTGCCAGCAGACAGGGGGGTAACTATGGCTACACCTTC. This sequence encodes CASRQGGNYGYTF.

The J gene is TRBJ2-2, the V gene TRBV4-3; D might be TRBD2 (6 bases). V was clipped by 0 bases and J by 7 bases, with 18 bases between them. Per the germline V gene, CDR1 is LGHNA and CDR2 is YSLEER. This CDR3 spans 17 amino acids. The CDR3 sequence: CASSQDKGSGGVGELFF. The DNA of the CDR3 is TGCGCCAGCAGCCAAGATAAAGGATCAGGAGGGGTCGGGGAGCTGTTTTTT.

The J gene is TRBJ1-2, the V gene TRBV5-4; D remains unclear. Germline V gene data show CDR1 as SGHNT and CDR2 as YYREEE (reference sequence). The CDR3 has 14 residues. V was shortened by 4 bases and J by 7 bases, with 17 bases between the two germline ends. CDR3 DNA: TGTGCCAGCAGCCATCTCGCCGGGGAGAGTGGCTACACCTTC. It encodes CASSHLAGESGYTF. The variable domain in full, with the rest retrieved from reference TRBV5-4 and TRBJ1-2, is ETGVTQSPTHLIKTRGQQVTLRCSSQSGHNTVSWYQQALGQGPQFIFQYYREEENGRGNFPPRFSGLQFPNYSSELNVNALELDDSALYLCASSHLAGESGYTFGSGTRLTVV.

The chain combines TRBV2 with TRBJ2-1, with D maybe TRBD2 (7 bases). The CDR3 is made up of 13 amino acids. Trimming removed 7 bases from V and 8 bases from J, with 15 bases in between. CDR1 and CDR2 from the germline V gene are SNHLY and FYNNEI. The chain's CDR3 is CASKGGGADEQFF. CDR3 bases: TGTGCCAGCAAGGGGGGGGGCGCGGATGAGCAGTTCTTC.

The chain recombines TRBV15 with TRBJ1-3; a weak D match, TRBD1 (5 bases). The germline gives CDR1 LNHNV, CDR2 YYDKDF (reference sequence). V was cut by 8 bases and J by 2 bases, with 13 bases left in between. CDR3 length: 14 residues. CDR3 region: CATQDGGAGNTIYF. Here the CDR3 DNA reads TGTGCCACCCAGGACGGGGGGGCTGGAAACACCATATATTTT.

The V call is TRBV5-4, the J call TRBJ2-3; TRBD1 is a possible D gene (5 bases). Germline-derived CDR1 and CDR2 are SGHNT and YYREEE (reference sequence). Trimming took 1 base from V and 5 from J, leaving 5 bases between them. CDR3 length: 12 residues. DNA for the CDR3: TGTGCCAGCAGCTTGAGGGGAGATACGCAGTATTTT. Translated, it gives CASSLRGDTQYF.

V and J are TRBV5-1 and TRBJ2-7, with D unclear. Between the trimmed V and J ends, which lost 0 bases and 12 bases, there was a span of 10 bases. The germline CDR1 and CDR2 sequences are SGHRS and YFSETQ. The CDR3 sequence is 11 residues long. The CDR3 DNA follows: TGCGCCAGCAGCTTGGACACAACCCTGTACTTC. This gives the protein CASSLDTTLYF.

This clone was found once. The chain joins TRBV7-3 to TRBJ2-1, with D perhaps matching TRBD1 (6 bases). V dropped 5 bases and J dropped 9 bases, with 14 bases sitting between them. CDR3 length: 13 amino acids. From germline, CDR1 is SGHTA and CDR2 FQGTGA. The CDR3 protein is CASSLAGVGEQFF. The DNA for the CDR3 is TGTGCCAGCAGCCTAGCAGGGGTAGGTGAGCAGTTCTTC.

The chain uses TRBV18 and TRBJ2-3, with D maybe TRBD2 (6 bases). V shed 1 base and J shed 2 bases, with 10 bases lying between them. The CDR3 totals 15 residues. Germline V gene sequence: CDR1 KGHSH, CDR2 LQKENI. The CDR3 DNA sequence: TGTGCCAGCTCACCACAGGGACTCGTCACAGATACGCAGTATTTT. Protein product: CASSPQGLVTDTQYF.

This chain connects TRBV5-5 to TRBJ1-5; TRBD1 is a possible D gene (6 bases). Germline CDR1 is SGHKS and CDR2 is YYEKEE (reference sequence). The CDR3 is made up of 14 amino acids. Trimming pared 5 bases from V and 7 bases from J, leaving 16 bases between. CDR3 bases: TGTGCCAGCAGTTTTACAGGGTCAGACCAGCCCCAGCATTTT. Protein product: CASSFTGSDQPQHF.

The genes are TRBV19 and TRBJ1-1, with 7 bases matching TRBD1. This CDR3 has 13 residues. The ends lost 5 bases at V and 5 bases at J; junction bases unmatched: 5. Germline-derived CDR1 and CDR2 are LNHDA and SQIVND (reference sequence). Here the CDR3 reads CASSRGQTTEAFF. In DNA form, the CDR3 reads TGTGCCAGTAGTCGGGGACAGACGACTGAAGCTTTCTTT.

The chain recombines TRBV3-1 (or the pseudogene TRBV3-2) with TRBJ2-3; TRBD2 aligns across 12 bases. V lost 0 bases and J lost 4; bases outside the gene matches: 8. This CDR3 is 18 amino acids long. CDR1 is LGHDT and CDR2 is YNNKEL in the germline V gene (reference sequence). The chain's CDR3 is CASSQDTSGGTFPDTQYF. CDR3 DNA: TGTGCCAGCAGCCAAGATACTAGCGGGGGGACCTTTCCAGATACGCAGTATTTT.

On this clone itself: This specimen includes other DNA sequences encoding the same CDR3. The CDR3 reads CATKTGQAVTGELFF. The CDR3 region has the DNA TGTGCCACCAAGACCGGACAGGCGGTCACCGGGGAGCTGTTTTTT. The genes are TRBV15 and TRBJ2-2, with 7 bases fitting TRBD1. Germline CDR1 LNHNV, CDR2 YYDKDF (reference sequence). The trim removed 7 bases at V and 4 bases at J, leaving 9 bases unmatched. The CDR3 totals 15 residues.

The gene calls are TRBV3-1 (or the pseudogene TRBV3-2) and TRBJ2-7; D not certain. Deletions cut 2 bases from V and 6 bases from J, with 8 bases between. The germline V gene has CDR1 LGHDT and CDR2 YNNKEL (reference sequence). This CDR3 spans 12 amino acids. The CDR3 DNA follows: TGTGCCAGCAGCCAATACTCCCTCGAGCAGTACTTC. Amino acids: CASSQYSLEQYF.